One T cell receptor (beta chain) is described in this entry. The data stem from a study of shared clonotypes between healthy human individuals. Profiling relied on immunoSEQ multiplex PCR, and the TCRdb table lists in-frame clones only, not all of them. Here the sample spans some 650,000 clones, almost 97% being singletons. With V trimmed by 3 bases and J by 5 bases, 4 bases remained unmatched. This CDR3 comprises 14 residues. The germline gives CDR1 SGHVS, CDR2 FQNEAQ. Sequences were obtained from naive CD4+ T cells sorted from blood. As to subset: CD45RA+ positively selected. The receptor was derived from a woman aged 30 to 39 in good health. The chain employs TRBV7-8 and TRBJ2-7, with TRBD2 matching over 10 bases. CDR3 sequence: CASSLLAGGHEQYF. CDR3 nucleotide sequence: TGTGCCAGCAGCTTGTTAGCGGGAGGCCACGAGCAGTACTTC.